What follows describes a single T cell receptor beta chain. Generation of bulk TCR libraries relied on previously described methods and listed TCR primers. TCRdb reprocessed the PCR reads via MiXCR and lists one record per CDR3 protein. The sample yields tens of thousands of distinct CDR3 sequences, about 23% seen once. Germline CDR1 is SGHVS and CDR2 is FNYEAQ. V lost 1 base and J lost 8, with 8 bases in between. The CDR3 totals 12 residues. These data belong to a study of molecular identifiers for immune sequencing clone quantification. Study overall: Within a replicate experiment, RNA obtained from either approximately 22,000 or 94,000 naive CD8 cells was divided into five aliquots, and four of those aliquots were then sequenced.

Naive CD8 libraries came from about 19,000 to 1,100,000 sorted cells with 10%, 30% or 50% RNA. The sorting of naive CD8 T cells used the CD8+CD4-CCR7+CD45RA+ phenotype. The TCR comes from a human donor in good health. Some libraries in this study had Jurkat cell RNA spiked in. V and J are TRBV7-6 and TRBJ1-1; a weak D match, TRBD1 (5 bases). The sequencing sample was made of naive CD8+ T cells from blood, with Jurkat cell RNA spiked in. Sample subset: FACS-sorted CD8+CD4-CCR7+CD45RA+ naive T cells. CDR3: CASSLDGGEAFF. DNA for the CDR3: TGTGCCAGCAGCTTAGATGGGGGGGAAGCTTTCTTT. Based on the CDR3 plus reference TRBV7-6 and TRBJ1-1, the full variable domain is GAGVSQSPRYKVTKRGQDVALRCDPISGHVSLYWYRQALGQGPEFLTYFNYEAQQDKSGLPNDRFSAERPEGSISTLTIQRTEQRDSAMYRCASSLDGGEAFFGQGTRLTVV.